This T cell receptor beta chain originates from a study of response to subunit inactivated influenza vaccine. V trimming: 5 bases; J trimming: 6 bases; junction bases outside the gene matches: 8. The CDR3 has 14 amino acids. Germline V gene data show CDR1 as DFQATT and CDR2 as SNEGSKA (reference sequence). TCRdb itself ran the RT-PCR reads through MiXCR, one entry per CDR3 protein. Of hundreds of thousands of distinct CDR3 sequences in the sample, roughly 14% were seen once. This clonotype appeared many times. This clonotype was sampled from a man aged 45-65 years who received an inactivated influenza vaccine. The sequenced sample was PBMCs from blood, obtained 14 days before vaccination. The chain employs TRBV20-1 and TRBJ2-1; 9 positions match TRBD2. CDR3 sequence (DNA): TGCAGTGCTCCCTTTGGTAGCGGGAGCAATGAGCAGTTCTTC. It yields the protein CSAPFGSGSNEQFF.